This entry concerns a single T cell receptor beta chain. The data were taken from a study of blood T cell repertoires in COVID-19. Study-wide background: Samples came from the United States, Italy and Spain, spanning acute and convalescent COVID-19. Sample material is recorded as cDNA or gDNA derived from T cells, B-cell-depleted T cells, or PBMCs.

In the authors' methods: How many nucleated cells were present was estimated from reference gene primer amplification. TCRdb's copy holds only in-frame clones and misses some; the assay was immunoSEQ multiplex PCR. The V and J calls and clone size were taken over from that table, and D and trimming were inferred from the DNA. This sample carries hundreds of thousands of clones, roughly 91% of them seen once, and the ten largest clones take about 4.3%. In germline, CDR1 is LGHDT, CDR2 YNNKEL (reference sequence). The CDR3 totals 15 residues. V lost 3 bases to trimming and J lost 3 bases; unmatched junction nucleotides: 8.

The specimen sequenced was peripheral blood. The chain couples TRBV3-1 (or the pseudogene TRBV3-2) to TRBJ2-7, with 7 bases matching TRBD2. The receptor was derived from a woman in her 30s with acute or convalescent COVID-19. CDR3 amino acids: CASSQPLAGVYEQYF. As DNA, the CDR3 is TGTGCCAGCAGCCAGCCCCTGGCGGGGGTCTACGAGCAGTACTTC.